This T cell receptor beta chain was sequenced in a study of T cells in Graves' hyperthyroidism and ophthalmopathy. Study-level information: Peripheral blood was obtained at initial diagnosis, preceding any treatment. Notes on the study in general: Blood held most thyroid clonotypes expanded above 0.001 frequency. The model forecast ophthalmopathy, anticipating it by a median around 6.9 months before onset.

This CDR3 contains 16 residues. CDR1 and CDR2 (germline): LGHNA, YNFKEQ. V lost 1 base and J 0 bases, leaving 10 bases between the germline ends. Regions amplified from RNA transcripts were the TCR beta CDR3 regions. HTBI primers were the set used in a first-round RT-PCR of the TCR CDR3. TCRdb called the multiplex PCR reads again in MiXCR, with one record for every CDR3 protein. The sample carries fewer than 750,000 distinct CDR3 sequences, about 14% recorded once. Enrolled ophthalmopathy patients presented with a Clinical Activity Score of at least 3, a NOSPECS grade of at least 4, and disease duration under 3 months. As to this clonotype: The antigen is not known.

The sample was blood. The chain joins TRBV4-2 to TRBJ2-4; D could derive from TRBD1 or TRBD2 (5 bases each). This receptor was obtained from a woman aged 45 to 65 with Graves' ophthalmopathy. The CDR3 DNA reads as TGTGCCAGCAGCCAAGGAGGGGATCTAGCCAAAAACATTCAGTACTTC. It yields the protein CASSQGGDLAKNIQYF.